The 14 T cell receptor beta chains given below trace back to one sample, sequenced in a study of blood T cells in healthy people across ages. Next came a second PCR, run for roughly 7 to 12 cycles, which used a sample-barcoded 5' primer along with a J-beta primer mix. TCRdb re-analysed the 5' RACE reads in MiXCR, keeping a single row per CDR3 protein. The table includes roughly 800,000 distinct CDR3 sequences, 58% detected once. Source material: blood. The origin of the receptors is a man under 40 in good health.

The rearrangement uses TRBV4-3 and TRBJ2-1; TRBD2 matches at 11 bases. CDR1 LGHNA and CDR2 YSLEER come from the germline V gene. J gave up 0 bases and V 4 bases, and 14 bases lay outside the gene matches. This CDR3 has 20 residues. Here the CDR3 DNA reads TGCGCCAGCAGCCCAAGTCCCGGGACTAGCGGTCCGACCTCCTACAATGAGCAGTTCTTC. It yields the protein CASSPSPGTSGPTSYNEQFF.

The chain recombines TRBV6-5 with TRBJ2-7, with 8 bases lining up with TRBD1. CDR3 length equals 14 residues. CDR1 MNHEY and CDR2 SVGAGI come from the germline V gene. V was pared by 0 bases and J by 5 bases, with 3 bases of the junction left unmatched. Written as DNA, the CDR3 is TGTGCCAGCAGTTACTCGATGGGACAGGACGAGCAGTACTTC. It encodes CASSYSMGQDEQYF.

In its sample, this clonotype was seen a few times. This chain links TRBV7-8 with TRBJ1-3, with 10 bases lining up with TRBD1. Trimming cost V 5 bases and J 0 bases; bases outside gene matches: 4. The CDR3 consists of 16 residues. Per the germline V gene, CDR1 is SGHVS and CDR2 is FQNEAQ. The CDR3: CASSRQGANSGNTIYF. CDR3 bases: TGTGCCAGCAGCCGACAGGGGGCTAACTCTGGAAACACCATATATTTT.

The chain has TRBV4-3 and TRBJ2-1; D is unresolved. CDR1 and CDR2 from the germline V gene are LGHNA and YSLEER. V was pared by 1 base and J by 8 bases, with 9 bases between. CDR3 length: 13 amino acids. CDR3: CASSQVPTDEQFF. Written as DNA, the CDR3 is TGCGCCAGCAGCCAAGTTCCGACTGATGAGCAGTTCTTC.

The chain carries TRBV5-1 and TRBJ1-2, with D maybe TRBD1 (6 bases). CDR1 SGHRS and CDR2 YFSETQ come from the germline V gene. V was pared by 7 bases and J by 10 bases, with 23 bases between. This CDR3 spans 14 amino acids. CDR3 region: CASGDAGTRPIYTF. The CDR3 DNA reads TGCGCCAGCGGGGATGCCGGGACACGGCCCATCTACACCTTC.

This sequence joins TRBV20-1 and TRBJ1-1; D possibly corresponds to TRBD1 (6 bases). V was clipped by 6 bases and J by 4 bases, with 21 bases between them. The CDR3 runs to 15 residues. Germline CDR1 reads DFQATT; CDR2 reads SNEGSKA (reference sequence). The CDR3 DNA reads as TGCAGTGCCCAAGAACAGGGTCGATATGGCACTGAAGCTTTCTTT. It encodes CSAQEQGRYGTEAFF.

The CDR3 DNA follows: TGTGCCAGCAGACTAGCGGGGTCAGATACGCAGTATTTT. It yields the protein CASRLAGSDTQYF. The rearrangement links TRBV6-5 to TRBJ2-3, with 10 bases aligning to TRBD2. Germline V gene lookup returns CDR1 MNHEY and CDR2 SVGAGI. The CDR3 consists of 13 residues. V lost 6 bases and J lost 4; bases outside the gene matches: 1.

This clonotype came up a few times. The V gene is TRBV20-1, the J gene TRBJ1-5; D gene uncertain. Germline lookup yields CDR1 DFQATT and CDR2 SNEGSKA (reference sequence). V was clipped by 3 bases and J by 4 bases, with 10 bases between them. CDR3 length: 13 amino acids. The CDR3, as DNA: TGCAGTGCTAGGGAACAGTCGAATCAGCCCCAGCATTTT. Its protein product is CSAREQSNQPQHF.

V usage is TRBV3-1 and J usage is TRBJ2-7, with TRBD2 identical over 13 bases. The CDR3 consists of 16 residues. Per germline, CDR1 LGHDT and CDR2 YNNKEL (reference sequence). J gave up 3 bases and V 3 bases, and 5 bases lay outside the gene matches. The CDR3 sequence is CASSQEGTSGIYEQYF. In DNA, the CDR3 is TGTGCCAGCAGCCAGGAAGGGACTAGCGGGATCTACGAGCAGTACTTC.

This clonotype has only a few counts. This sequence joins TRBV9 and TRBJ2-5; 9 nucleotides match TRBD1. The CDR3 spans 15 residues. Unmatched junction bases numbered 9, after V lost 4 bases and J lost 5 bases. Germline CDR1 SGDLS, CDR2 YYNGEE. The CDR3 coding sequence is TGTGCCAGCAGCACGGGACAGGGAGGGTGGGAGACCCAGTACTTC. Amino acids: CASSTGQGGWETQYF.

The chain is built from TRBV15 and TRBJ2-4, with 7 bases fitting TRBD2. The CDR3 contains 14 residues. In germline, CDR1 is LNHNV, CDR2 YYDKDF (reference sequence). V gave up 8 bases and J gave up 0 bases; unmatched junction bases: 4. The CDR3 loop is CATGRDLAKNIQYF. DNA of the CDR3: TGTGCCACCGGGAGGGACTTAGCCAAAAACATTCAGTACTTC. Based on the CDR3 plus reference TRBV15 and TRBJ2-4, the full variable domain is DAMVIQNPRYQVTQFGKPVTLSCSQTLNHNVMYWYQQKSSQAPKLLFHYYDKDFNNEADTPDNFQSRRPNTSFCFLDIRSPGLGDTAMYLCATGRDLAKNIQYFGAGTRLSVL.

This clonotype was picked up a small number of times. CDR3 loop: CSVEEGTGGYTF. The CDR3 region has the DNA TGCAGCGTTGAAGAAGGCACGGGCGGCTACACCTTC. The chain links TRBV29-1 to TRBJ1-2; D gene uncertain. CDR1 and CDR2 (germline): SQVTM, ANQGSEA. This CDR3 region has 12 residues. Trimming stripped 0 bases from V and 8 bases from J, with 10 bases between.

This clonotype appeared a few times. CDR3 nucleotide sequence: TGTGCCATCAGTGAGAAATCCGGACAGGGGGCAGATTACGAGCAGTACTTC. It yields the protein CAISEKSGQGADYEQYF. The V and J genes are TRBV10-3 and TRBJ2-7, with 11 bases matching TRBD1. The CDR3 totals 17 residues. The germline V gene has CDR1 ENHRY and CDR2 SYGVKD. J was trimmed by 4 bases and V by 2 bases; bases with no gene match: 10.

As DNA, the CDR3 is TGCAGTGCTAGAAGGGGCCTCTCTGGGGCCAACGTCCTGACTTTC. Translation gives CSARRGLSGANVLTF. The rearrangement joins TRBV20-1 to TRBJ2-6, with D maybe TRBD1 (5 bases). The germline CDR1 and CDR2 sequences are DFQATT and SNEGSKA (reference sequence). The CDR3 extends over 15 amino acids. V shed 2 bases and J shed 0 bases, with 8 bases lying between them.